This T cell receptor (beta chain) was observed in a study of T cell clonotyping in hematopoietic cell transplantation (dated by TCRdb to about 2021). Study-level background: A total of about 140 blood samples were gathered in the study from roughly 40 consecutive transplant recipients along with their related donors. Recruitment of patients ran from late 2015 to early 2017, and follow-up continued until late 2020 or until death. Findings and caveats that apply to the study as a whole: The sample size was limited, and CD4 and CD8 repertoire contributions could not be separated because cells were not sorted. Broader TCR repertoire diversity after transplant was predicted by Inverse Simpson Index values from donors and from recipients before transplant. Recipient TCR diversity fell after transplant, with pathologically expanded clonotypes rising progressively from day 30 to day 180. Overlap with donor repertoires was found for only a small fraction of recipient repertoires, with over 95% found to appear de novo at the given depth.

The germline V gene sets CDR1 to SGHVS and CDR2 to FQNEAQ. The CDR3 measures 16 amino acids from cysteine to phenylalanine. The entry retains the CDR3 DNA only, 48 bases that are in frame from base 1. From V the trimming removes 4 bases and from J it removes 0 bases, while the gene matches leave 3 bases of the junction unaccounted for. Details on this clone: What antigen it recognizes has not been identified. Base qualities were left out, and no much larger clone turns up one base away.

The immunoSEQ assay, a bias-controlled multiplex PCR using V- and J-specific primers, was used to amplify TCR beta CDR3 regions from genomic DNA. In a second PCR step, the CDR3 amplicons were tagged with a proprietary barcode plus Illumina adapter sequences. CDR3 libraries were sequenced on an Illumina MiSeq instrument. The study's own analysis went as follows. Export and quality control were done with immunoSEQ Analyzer 3.0, while downstream analyses used R Bioconductor and Immunarch. Repertoire metrics were calculated using only productive rearrangements within the normalized downsampled data set. In the normalized cohort, a clonotype counted as pathologically expanded if the clonotype was larger than 5 templates. Repertoire diversity was measured with the Inverse Simpson Index. The non-normalized data set was used for CMV-specificity analyses so that all clonotypes could be captured. The source is immuneACCESS, and TCRdb retained only in-frame sequences with V and J called. Part of the clones is not carried over; for the studies checked, unresolved V genes explain less than half of this, and the remainder is unexplained. The V and J calls and clone size come from that table; D and trimming were worked out from the DNA. Within this sample are 900 to 1,200 clones, with about 96% of them counted one time only. The leading ten clones occupy around 13% of the sample.

Per the publication, the time point label means: 30 days after allo-HCT. Recipient blood was collected about 28 days before transplant and at days 30, 100 and 180 after transplant. Using Nuclei Lysis Solution, genomic DNA was extracted from unfractionated peripheral blood mononuclear cells that were either fresh or cryopreserved. The TCR sequence derives from a male patient under 35 who had an allogeneic stem cell transplant from a related donor, so the T cells may come from the graft donor. Some clones in this sample may be carry-over from other donors' samples. Material: PBMCs, obtained 30 days after allogeneic stem cell transplant. The chain was built from TRBV7-8 and TRBJ1-5; 10 junctional bases match TRBD1. This receptor carries the CDR3 CASSSRTGGSNQPQHF. The base sequence is TGTGCCAGCAGCTCTAGGACAGGGGGTAGCAATCAGCCCCAGCATTTT.